These 13 T cell receptor beta chains were all obtained from the same sample, sequenced in a study of shared clonotypes between healthy human individuals. Naive CD8 cells were CD45RO-negative, positively selected for CCR7, excluding terminally differentiated effector memory CD45RA+ cells. Only in-frame clones appear in the TCRdb table, and some are missing; sequencing was by immunoSEQ multiplex PCR. The table has roughly 2.1 million clones, under 95% seen once. The material sequenced was naive CD8+ T cells from PBMCs. These receptors were obtained from a young man in good health. Some clones in this sample may be carry-over from other donors' samples.

This sequence joins TRBV29-1 and TRBJ2-3, with a tentative D call TRBD2 (6 bases). This CDR3 has 14 residues. Germline V gives CDR1 SQVTM, CDR2 ANQGSEA. V gave up 1 base and J gave up 3 bases, with 11 bases separating them. The CDR3 region has the DNA TGCAGCGTTGAAGCCCGACTAGAAACAGATACGCAGTATTTT. Translating gives CSVEARLETDTQYF.

V is TRBV6-5 and J is TRBJ2-3; 7 bases match TRBD1. The CDR3 length is 15 residues. Per germline, CDR1 MNHEY and CDR2 SVGAGI. The J segment lost 4 bases and the V segment lost 2 bases, leaving 6 bases of the junction unmatched. In DNA, the CDR3 is TGTGCCAGCAGTTACGACGACAGGGAATCAGATACGCAGTATTTT. It translates to CASSYDDRESDTQYF.

V is TRBV29-1 and J is TRBJ2-5, with 7 bases aligning to TRBD2. Trimming took 0 bases from V and 5 from J; bases not matched to a gene: 15. From germline, CDR1 is SQVTM and CDR2 ANQGSEA. The CDR3 spans 17 residues. CDR3 DNA sequence: TGCAGCGTTGAAGACGGGTTAGGAGCGGGAATAAGGGAGACCCAGTACTTC. This encodes CSVEDGLGAGIRETQYF.

In its sample, this clone was seen once. The same CDR3 also results from other DNA sequences found in this sample. This chain joins TRBV29-1 and TRBJ2-7; TRBD1 is a possible D gene (6 bases). V lost 6 bases and J 1 base, leaving 10 bases between the germline ends. CDR3 length: 12 amino acids. Germline V gene sequence: CDR1 SQVTM, CDR2 ANQGSEA. CDR3 protein: CSVAQGSYEQYF. The CDR3 DNA reads TGCAGCGTAGCCCAGGGGTCCTACGAGCAGTACTTC.

This chain connects TRBV29-1 to TRBJ2-5; TRBD1 matches 7 bases. V shed 0 bases and J 1 base; nucleotides not matched to a gene: 8. The CDR3 has 16 amino acids. CDR1 is SQVTM, CDR2 ANQGSEA, per germline. CDR3 loop: CSVEEGDSTIQETQYF. The CDR3, as DNA: TGCAGCGTTGAAGAGGGGGACAGTACTATCCAAGAGACCCAGTACTTC.

The rearrangement uses TRBV4-1 and TRBJ2-2, with 9 bases that match TRBD2. Per the germline V gene, CDR1 is MGHRA and CDR2 is YSYEKL. Trimming at V came to 6 bases and at J to 4 bases, leaving 6 bases not matched to a gene. The CDR3 consists of 15 residues. CDR3 sequence: CASSKAAGGTGELFF. CDR3 bases: TGCGCCAGCAGTAAGGCAGCGGGAGGCACCGGGGAGCTGTTTTTT.

The rearrangement links TRBV4-2 to TRBJ2-1; 16 bases are shared with TRBD2. The V gene's germline CDR1 is LGHNA and CDR2 YNFKEQ. V gave up 4 bases and J gave up 1 base; unmatched junction bases: 4. CDR3 length: 18 amino acids. The CDR3 spells CASSPGLAGGQSYNEQFF. For the CDR3, the DNA is TGTGCCAGCAGCCCGGGACTAGCGGGAGGGCAATCCTACAATGAGCAGTTCTTC.

The V and J genes are TRBV28 and TRBJ1-1; D not certain. V lost 4 bases to trimming and J lost 12 bases, with 18 bases between them. The length of the CDR3 is 13 residues. CDR1 and CDR2 from the germline V gene are MDHEN and SYDVKM. The CDR3 spells CASSSFRVEETFF. In DNA form, the CDR3 reads TGTGCCAGCAGTTCCTTCCGGGTAGAAGAGACTTTCTTT.

This clone occurred once. This chain joins TRBV7-8 and TRBJ2-7; 7 bases line up with TRBD1. Germline V gene data show CDR1 as SGHVS and CDR2 as FQNEAQ. Unmatched junction bases numbered 9, after V lost 5 bases and J lost 2 bases. The CDR3 has 15 amino acids. CDR3 in amino acids: CASSSYRGGTYEQYF. The CDR3 DNA follows: TGTGCCAGCAGCAGTTACAGGGGTGGAACCTACGAGCAGTACTTC.

The chain recombines TRBV19 with TRBJ1-1; TRBD1 is a possible D gene (5 bases). V lost 5 bases and J lost 0, with 13 bases in between. Germline CDR1 is LNHDA and CDR2 is SQIVND (reference sequence). The CDR3 extends over 15 amino acids. DNA for the CDR3: TGTGCCAGTAGTTCGGGACGGAGAATGAACACTGAAGCTTTCTTT. Translating it yields CASSSGRRMNTEAFF.

This clone was recorded only once. The chain carries TRBV30 and TRBJ2-3; 7 bases fit TRBD1. Germline CDR1 reads GTSNPN; CDR2 reads SVGIG (reference sequence). The CDR3 runs 12 residues. The J segment lost 4 bases and the V segment lost 8 bases, leaving 6 bases of the junction unmatched. CDR3 sequence (DNA): TGTGCCGGTAGAGACAGGGCAGATACGCAGTATTTT. Amino acid sequence: CAGRDRADTQYF.

The rearrangement uses TRBV7-9 and TRBJ2-7; 8 bases agree with TRBD1. The CDR3 is made up of 15 amino acids. Unmatched junction bases numbered 9, after V lost 2 bases and J lost 6 bases. Looked up from germline, CDR1 is SEHNR and CDR2 is FQNEAQ (reference sequence). The CDR3 here is CASSLPSQGAGEQYF. The CDR3 coding sequence is TGTGCCAGCAGCTTACCTTCCCAGGGGGCGGGCGAGCAGTACTTC.

The rearrangement joins TRBV29-1 to TRBJ1-2, with no clear D. This CDR3 has 13 amino acids. Germline CDR1 SQVTM, CDR2 ANQGSEA. V lost 3 bases to trimming and J lost 6 bases, with 14 bases between them. The CDR3 nucleotides are TGCAGCGTTGATTTCGGCCTCAACGATGGCTACACCTTC. Protein product: CSVDFGLNDGYTF.